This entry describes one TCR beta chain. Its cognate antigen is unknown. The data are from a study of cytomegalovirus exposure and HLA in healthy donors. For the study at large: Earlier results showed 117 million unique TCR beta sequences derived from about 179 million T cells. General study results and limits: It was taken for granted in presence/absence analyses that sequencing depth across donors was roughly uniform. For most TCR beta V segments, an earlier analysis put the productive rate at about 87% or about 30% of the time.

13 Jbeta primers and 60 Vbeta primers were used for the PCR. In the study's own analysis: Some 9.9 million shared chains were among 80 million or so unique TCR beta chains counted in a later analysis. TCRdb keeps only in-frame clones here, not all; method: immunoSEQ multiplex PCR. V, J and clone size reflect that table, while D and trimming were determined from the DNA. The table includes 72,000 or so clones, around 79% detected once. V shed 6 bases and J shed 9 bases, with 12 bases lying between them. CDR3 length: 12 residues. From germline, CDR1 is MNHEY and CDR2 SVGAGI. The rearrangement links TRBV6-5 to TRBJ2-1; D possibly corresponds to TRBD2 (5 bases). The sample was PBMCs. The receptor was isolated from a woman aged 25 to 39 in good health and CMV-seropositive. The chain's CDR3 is CASSSLEGEQFF. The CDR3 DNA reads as TGTGCCAGCAGCTCCCTCGAGGGTGAGCAGTTCTTC.